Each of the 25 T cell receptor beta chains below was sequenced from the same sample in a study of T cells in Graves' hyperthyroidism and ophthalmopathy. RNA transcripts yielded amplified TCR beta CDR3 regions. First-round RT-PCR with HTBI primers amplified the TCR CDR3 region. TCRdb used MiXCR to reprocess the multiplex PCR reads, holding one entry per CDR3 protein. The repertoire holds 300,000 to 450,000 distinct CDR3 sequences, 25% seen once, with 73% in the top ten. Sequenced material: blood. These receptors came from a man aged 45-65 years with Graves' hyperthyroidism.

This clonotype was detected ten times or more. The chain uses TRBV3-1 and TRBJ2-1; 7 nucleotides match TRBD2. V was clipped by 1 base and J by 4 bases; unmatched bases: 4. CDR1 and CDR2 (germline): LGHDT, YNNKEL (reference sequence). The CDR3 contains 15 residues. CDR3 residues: CASSQVRGSYNEQFF. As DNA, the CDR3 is TGTGCCAGCAGCCAAGTGCGGGGGAGTTACAATGAGCAGTTCTTC.

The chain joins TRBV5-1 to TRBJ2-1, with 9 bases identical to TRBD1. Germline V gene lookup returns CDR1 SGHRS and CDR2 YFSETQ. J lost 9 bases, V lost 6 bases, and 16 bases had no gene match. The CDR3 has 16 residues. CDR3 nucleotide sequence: TGCGCCAGCACTCAAGAGCGGGGACAGGGTTTTGGTGAGCAGTTCTTC. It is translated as CASTQERGQGFGEQFF.

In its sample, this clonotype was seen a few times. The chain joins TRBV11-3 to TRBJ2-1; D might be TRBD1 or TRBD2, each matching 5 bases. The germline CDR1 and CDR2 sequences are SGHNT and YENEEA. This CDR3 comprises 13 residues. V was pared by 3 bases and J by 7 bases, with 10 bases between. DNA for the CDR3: TGTGCCAGCAGCTTGGGACCGACTAATGAGCAGTTCTTC. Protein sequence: CASSLGPTNEQFF.

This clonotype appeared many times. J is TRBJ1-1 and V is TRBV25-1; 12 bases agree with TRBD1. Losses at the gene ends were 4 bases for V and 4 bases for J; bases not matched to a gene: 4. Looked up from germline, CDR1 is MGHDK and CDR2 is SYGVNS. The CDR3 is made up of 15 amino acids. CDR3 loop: CASSVSGQGATEAFF. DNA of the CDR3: TGTGCCAGCAGTGTTTCGGGACAGGGGGCCACTGAAGCTTTCTTT.

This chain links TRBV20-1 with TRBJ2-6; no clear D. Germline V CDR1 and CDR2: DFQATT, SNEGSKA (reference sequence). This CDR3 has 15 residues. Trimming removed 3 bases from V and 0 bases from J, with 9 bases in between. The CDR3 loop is CSARSASSGANVLTF. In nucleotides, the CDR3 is TGCAGTGCTAGGTCGGCCAGCTCTGGGGCCAACGTCCTGACTTTC.

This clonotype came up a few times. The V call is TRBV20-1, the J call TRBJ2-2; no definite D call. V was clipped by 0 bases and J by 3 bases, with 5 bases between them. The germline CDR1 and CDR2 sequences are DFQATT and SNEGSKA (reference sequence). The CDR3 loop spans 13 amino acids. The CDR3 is CSARDLDTGELFF. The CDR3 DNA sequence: TGCAGTGCTAGAGATCTGGACACCGGGGAGCTGTTTTTT.

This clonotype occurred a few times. The CDR3 protein is CSAGAGEGSEQYF. CDR3 coding DNA: TGCAGTGCTGGAGCGGGAGAGGGCTCCGAGCAGTACTTC. This sequence joins TRBV20-1 and TRBJ2-7, with 8 bases fitting TRBD2. The CDR3 is 13 residues long. The germline gives CDR1 DFQATT, CDR2 SNEGSKA (reference sequence). The ends lost 5 bases at V and 6 bases at J; junction bases unmatched: 9.

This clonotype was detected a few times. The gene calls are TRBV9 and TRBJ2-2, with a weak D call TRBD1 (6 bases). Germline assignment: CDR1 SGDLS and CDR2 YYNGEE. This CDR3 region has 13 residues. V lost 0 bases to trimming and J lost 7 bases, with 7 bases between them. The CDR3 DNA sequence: TGTGCCAGCAGCGTAGGGGGGCTCGGGGAGCTGTTTTTT. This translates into CASSVGGLGELFF.

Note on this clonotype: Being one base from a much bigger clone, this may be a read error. The CDR3 DNA reads as TGCGCCAGCAGCGCAAGGACTCCGGGACAGGGCTGCGAGCAGTACTTC. It specifies CASSARTPGQGCEQYF. This rearrangement joins TRBV5-1 to TRBJ2-7; 9 positions match TRBD1. The germline CDR1 and CDR2 sequences are SGHRS and YFSETQ. Trimming removed 4 bases from V and 6 bases from J; junction bases left unmatched: 14. The CDR3 sequence is 16 residues long.

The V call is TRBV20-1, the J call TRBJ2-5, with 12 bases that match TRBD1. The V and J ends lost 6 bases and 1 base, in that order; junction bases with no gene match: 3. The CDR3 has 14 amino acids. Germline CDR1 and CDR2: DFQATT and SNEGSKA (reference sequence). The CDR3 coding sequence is TGCAGTGCCCCGGGACAGGGGGCCCAAGAGACCCAGTACTTC. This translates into CSAPGQGAQETQYF.

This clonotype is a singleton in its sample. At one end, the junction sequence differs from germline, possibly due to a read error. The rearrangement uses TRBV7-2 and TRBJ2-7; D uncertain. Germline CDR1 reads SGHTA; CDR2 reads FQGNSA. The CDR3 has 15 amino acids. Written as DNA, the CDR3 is TGTGCCGGCAGCTTAGCCCAGGCCCCTTCTTACGAGCAGTACTTC. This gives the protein CAGSLAQAPSYEQYF.

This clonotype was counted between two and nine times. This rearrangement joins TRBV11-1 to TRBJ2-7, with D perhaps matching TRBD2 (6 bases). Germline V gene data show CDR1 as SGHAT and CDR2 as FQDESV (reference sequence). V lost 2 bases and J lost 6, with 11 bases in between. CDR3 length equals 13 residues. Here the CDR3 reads CASSLSGAGEQYF. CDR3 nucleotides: TGTGCCAGCAGCTTATCGGGAGCGGGCGAGCAGTACTTC.

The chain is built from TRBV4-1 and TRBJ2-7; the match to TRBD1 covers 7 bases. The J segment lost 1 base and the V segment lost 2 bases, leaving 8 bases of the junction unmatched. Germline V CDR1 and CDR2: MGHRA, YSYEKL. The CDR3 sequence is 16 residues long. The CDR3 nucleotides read TGCGCCAGCAGCCAACTCCCGACAGGGACGTCCTACGAGCAGTACTTC. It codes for CASSQLPTGTSYEQYF.

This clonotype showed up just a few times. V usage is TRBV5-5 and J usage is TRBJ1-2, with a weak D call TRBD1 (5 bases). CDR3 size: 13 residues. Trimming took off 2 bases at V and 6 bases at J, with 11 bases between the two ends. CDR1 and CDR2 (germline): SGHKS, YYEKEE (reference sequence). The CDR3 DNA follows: TGTGCCAGCAGCTTCAGGGAAAGGGATGGCTACACCTTC. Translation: CASSFRERDGYTF.

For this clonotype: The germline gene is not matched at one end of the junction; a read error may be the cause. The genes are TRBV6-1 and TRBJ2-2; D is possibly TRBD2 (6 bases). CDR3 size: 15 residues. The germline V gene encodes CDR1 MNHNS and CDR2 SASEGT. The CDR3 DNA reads TGTGCCAGCACCACGACTGGAGGGAACACCGGGGGGCTGTTTTTT. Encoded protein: CASTTTGGNTGGLFF.

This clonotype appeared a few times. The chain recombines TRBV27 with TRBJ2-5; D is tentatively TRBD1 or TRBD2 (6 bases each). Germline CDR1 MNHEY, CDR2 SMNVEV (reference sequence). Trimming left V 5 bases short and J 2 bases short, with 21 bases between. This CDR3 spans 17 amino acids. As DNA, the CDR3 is TGTGCCAGCAGTCCCCTACAGACTAGGGGGGAGCAAGAGACCCAGTACTTC. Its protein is CASSPLQTRGEQETQYF.

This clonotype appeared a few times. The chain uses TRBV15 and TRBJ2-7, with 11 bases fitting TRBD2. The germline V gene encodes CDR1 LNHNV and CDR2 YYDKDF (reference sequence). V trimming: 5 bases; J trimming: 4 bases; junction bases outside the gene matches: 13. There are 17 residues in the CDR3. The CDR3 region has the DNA TGTGCCACCAGCGGGCGGTTACTAGCGGGAGTTCCATACGAGCAGTACTTC. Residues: CATSGRLLAGVPYEQYF.

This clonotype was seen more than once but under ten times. CDR3: CASSSGDGYEQYF. Here the CDR3 DNA reads TGCGCCAGCAGCTCAGGGGATGGCTACGAGCAGTACTTC. The V and J genes are TRBV5-1 and TRBJ2-7, with a tentative D call TRBD1 (6 bases). The CDR3 loop spans 13 amino acids. The germline CDR1 and CDR2 sequences are SGHRS and YFSETQ. V lost 3 bases, J lost 3 bases, and 10 bases lay in between.

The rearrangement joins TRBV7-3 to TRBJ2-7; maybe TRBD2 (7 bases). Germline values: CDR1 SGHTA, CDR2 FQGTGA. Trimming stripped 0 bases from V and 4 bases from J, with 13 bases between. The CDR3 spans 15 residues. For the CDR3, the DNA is TGTGCCAGCAGCTTAACAGGGGGAGGGAGGTACGAGCAGTACTTC. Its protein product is CASSLTGGGRYEQYF.

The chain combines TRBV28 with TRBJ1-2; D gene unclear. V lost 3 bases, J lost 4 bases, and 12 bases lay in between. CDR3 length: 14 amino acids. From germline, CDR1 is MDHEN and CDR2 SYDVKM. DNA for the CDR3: TGTGCCAGCAGTTTGGGCCAGGCCTCCTATGGCTACACCTTC. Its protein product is CASSLGQASYGYTF.

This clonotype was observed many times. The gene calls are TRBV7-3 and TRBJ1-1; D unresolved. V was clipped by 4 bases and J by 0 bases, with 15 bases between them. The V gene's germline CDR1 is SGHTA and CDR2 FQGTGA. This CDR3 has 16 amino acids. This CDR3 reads CASSSTLGLMNTEAFF. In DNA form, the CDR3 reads TGTGCCAGCAGCTCGACCTTAGGACTGATGAACACTGAAGCTTTCTTT.

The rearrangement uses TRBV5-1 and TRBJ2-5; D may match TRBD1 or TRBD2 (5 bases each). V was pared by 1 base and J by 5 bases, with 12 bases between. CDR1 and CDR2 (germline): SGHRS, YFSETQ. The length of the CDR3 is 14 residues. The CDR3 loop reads CASSLSRGRETQYF. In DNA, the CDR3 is TGCGCCAGCAGCTTGTCGAGGGGCAGGGAGACCCAGTACTTC.

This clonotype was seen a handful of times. DNA of the CDR3: TGTGCCAGCAGCGATTCCCTGCCCTCGAGGAATTCACCCCTCCACTTT. This gives the protein CASSDSLPSRNSPLHF. The chain couples TRBV6-1 to TRBJ1-6; the D is unclear. Germline assignment: CDR1 MNHNS and CDR2 SASEGT. CDR3 size: 16 residues. V was cut by 6 bases and J by 7 bases, with 19 bases left in between.

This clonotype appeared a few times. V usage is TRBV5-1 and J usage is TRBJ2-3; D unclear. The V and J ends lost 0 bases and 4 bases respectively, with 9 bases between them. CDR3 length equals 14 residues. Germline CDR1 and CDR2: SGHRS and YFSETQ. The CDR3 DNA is TGCGCCAGCAGCTTGGGAGCGAGATCAGATACGCAGTATTTT. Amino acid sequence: CASSLGARSDTQYF.

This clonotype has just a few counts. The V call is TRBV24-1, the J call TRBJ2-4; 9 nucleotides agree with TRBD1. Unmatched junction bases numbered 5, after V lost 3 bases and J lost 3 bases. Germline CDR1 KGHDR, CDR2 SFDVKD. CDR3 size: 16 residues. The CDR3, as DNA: TGTGCCACCAGTGATGCGGACAGGGGTGGCAAAAACATTCAGTACTTC. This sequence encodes CATSDADRGGKNIQYF.